This T cell receptor (beta chain) came from a study of blood T cell repertoires in COVID-19. Whole-study context: Spain, Italy and the United States supplied samples that represented acute and convalescent COVID-19. PBMCs, B-cell-depleted T cells, or T cells provided the cDNA or gDNA that made up the material.

The CDR3 consists of 15 residues. In germline, CDR1 is LGHDT, CDR2 YNNKEL (reference sequence). V shed 1 base and J shed 2 bases, with 8 bases lying between them. Original methodology: Scientists estimated how many nucleated cells there were by amplifying reference gene primers. The table came from immunoSEQ multiplex PCR; TCRdb's copy has only in-frame clones and leaves some out. V and J calls and clone size are copied from that table; D and trimming were computed from the DNA. Of around 200,000 clones in the sample, more than 75% were seen once. Sequenced input: peripheral blood. The TCR was taken from a man between 18 and 29 years old with active or convalescent COVID-19. The V call is TRBV3-1 (or the pseudogene TRBV3-2), the J call TRBJ2-2; D not resolved. This CDR3 reads CASSQAQINTGELFF. The CDR3 DNA follows: TGTGCCAGCAGCCAAGCACAGATTAACACCGGGGAGCTGTTTTTT.